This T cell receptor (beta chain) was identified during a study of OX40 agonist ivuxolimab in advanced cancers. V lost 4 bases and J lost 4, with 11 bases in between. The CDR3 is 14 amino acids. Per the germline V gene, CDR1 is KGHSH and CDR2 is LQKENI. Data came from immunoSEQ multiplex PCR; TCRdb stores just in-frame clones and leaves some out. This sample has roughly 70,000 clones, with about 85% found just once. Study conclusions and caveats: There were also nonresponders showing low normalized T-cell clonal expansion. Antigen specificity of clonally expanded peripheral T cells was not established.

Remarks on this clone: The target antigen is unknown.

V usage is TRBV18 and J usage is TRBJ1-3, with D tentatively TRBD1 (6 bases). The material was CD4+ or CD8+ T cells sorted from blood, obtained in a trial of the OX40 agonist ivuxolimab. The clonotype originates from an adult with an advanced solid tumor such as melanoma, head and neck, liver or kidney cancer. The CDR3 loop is CASSLPGTGNTIYF. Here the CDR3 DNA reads TGTGCCAGCTCACTTCCGGGGACAGGAAACACCATATATTTT.